The TCR beta chain under discussion was sequenced for a study of radiation and T cells in renal cell carcinoma. Germline V CDR1 and CDR2: SGDLS, YYNGEE. Losses at the gene ends were 4 bases for V and 5 bases for J; bases not matched to a gene: 5. This CDR3 is built from 14 residues. Sequenced by immunoSEQ multiplex PCR; TCRdb stores in-frame clones only, minus some. The profile shows more than 150,000 clones, around 90% of them singletons. Documented time point: blood 2 weeks post-SBRT. Treatment meaning: 15 Gy SBRT to primary tumor, nephrectomy 4 weeks later. This renal cell carcinoma was of the clear cell type.

Material: blood, obtained from a patient whose treatment included radiotherapy and nephrectomy. The TCR sequence derives from a woman in her forties or fifties with renal cell carcinoma. V usage is TRBV9 and J usage is TRBJ2-7, with 11 bases lining up with TRBD2. As DNA, the CDR3 is TGTGCCAGCAGCCCTAGCGGGGGGCCTCACGAGCAGTACTTC. Residues: CASSPSGGPHEQYF. Looking up the rest from reference TRBV9 and TRBJ2-7 gives the full variable domain: DSGVTQTPKHLITATGQRVTLRCSPRSGDLSVYWYQQSLDQGLQFLIQYYNGEERAKGNILERFSAQQFPDLHSELNLSSLELGDSALYFCASSPSGGPHEQYFGPGTRLTVT.